This T cell receptor beta chain came from a study of blood T cell repertoires in COVID-19. Study overall: COVID-19 samples, acute and convalescent, were from the United States, Italy and Spain. Sources were T cells, B-cell-depleted T cells, or PBMCs; the material itself was cDNA or gDNA.

CDR3 size: 15 residues. Trimming removed 2 bases at V and 2 bases at J, with 13 bases between. Germline V gene data show CDR1 as SGHTA and CDR2 as FQGNSA. As processed by the authors: Counts of nucleated cells, estimated from reference gene primer amplification, were obtained. Measured with immunoSEQ multiplex PCR; TCRdb has only the in-frame clones, and not every one. The V and J calls and clone size were taken over from that table, and D and trimming were inferred from the DNA. This table holds fewer than 30,000 clones, 65% to 90% found once. The chain is built from TRBV7-2 and TRBJ2-7; D is perhaps TRBD2 (6 bases). This sequence originates from a human donor in a cohort sampled during active COVID-19. Specimen: peripheral blood. The CDR3 spells CASSLMGGEAYEQYF. The CDR3 coding sequence is TGTGCCAGCAGCTTAATGGGCGGGGAAGCCTACGAGCAGTACTTC.